Sequencing of this T cell receptor (beta chain) was carried out in a study of T cells in Graves' hyperthyroidism and ophthalmopathy. Study-wide results and limits: Peripheral blood also featured most of the thyroid clonotypes expanded above 0.001. The model identified upcoming ophthalmopathy a median about 7.1 months ahead of onset. A model of 13 V-J pairs discriminated ophthalmopathy from stable hyperthyroidism.

This clonotype was picked up many times. What it binds is unknown. Amplified TCR beta CDR3 regions derived from RNA transcripts. Using the HTBI primer set, a first-round RT-PCR was run on the TCR CDR3. Using its own MiXCR run on the multiplex PCR reads, TCRdb lists one record per CDR3 protein. This sample has roughly 660,000 distinct CDR3 sequences, with 17% found just once. Newly diagnosed hyperthyroidism, duration under 2 months, in patients aged 18 to 65. Sequenced: blood. The TCR originated in a man aged 45-65 years with Graves' hyperthyroidism.

CDR3 sequence reads: CASSPDRVSNQPQHF. The CDR3 nucleotides read TGTGCCAGCAGTCCCGACAGGGTTAGCAATCAGCCCCAGCATTTT. J is TRBJ1-5 and V is TRBV12-3 or TRBV12-4, with 7 nucleotides matching TRBD1. The CDR3 is 15 residues long. Trimming took 5 bases from V and 0 from J; bases not matched to a gene: 4.